Listed below are T cell receptor beta chains from one sample, sequenced in a study of T cells in localized non-small cell lung cancer. The protocol was immunoSEQ multiplex PCR, while the TCRdb copy is restricted to in-frame clones and leaves out a portion. This table has around 79,000 clones, roughly 75% appearing once. The sample in question was PBMCs, obtained before any cancer treatment. Receptors originate from a man aged 40 to 70 with stage II squamous cell lung carcinoma. Both conserved end residues are part of each CDR3. Each record gives: V gene, clone size, J gene, D gene, CDR3 DNA, CDR3 protein. The D gene is left open where the match is weak. The listing skips clone size in some rows; elsewhere it reads once, few, many or a size class.

TRBV5-6	NA	TRBJ2-5	TRBD1	TGTGCCAGCAGCGTACCACAGGGGCCCGAGACCCAGTACTTC	CASSVPQGPETQYF
TRBV7-2	NA	TRBJ2-1	NA	TGTGCCAGCAGCTTAGTTAAGGGGAGAGGGTACAATGAGCAGTTCTTC	CASSLVKGRGYNEQFF
TRBV6-5	NA	TRBJ1-1	TRBD1	TGTGCCAGCAGTTACCTACAGGGGAACGCTGAAGCTTTCTTT	CASSYLQGNAEAFF
TRBV6-5	NA	TRBJ2-2	NA	TGTGCCAGCAGCATACGGCCCACCGGGGAGCTGTTTTTT	CASSIRPTGELFF
TRBV5-1	NA	TRBJ2-7	NA	TGCGCCAGCAGCTCCCTATACGAGCAGTACTTC	CASSSLYEQYF
TRBV9	NA	TRBJ2-7	NA	TGTGCCAGCAGCCCTAGTCCCCACGGGGCTTACGAGCAGTACTTC	CASSPSPHGAYEQYF
TRBV12-1	medium-sized	TRBJ2-2	NA	TGTGCCAGCACTAGGAAAGGGGCCGGGGAGCTGTTTTTT	CASTRKGAGELFF
TRBV2	NA	TRBJ1-2	TRBD1	TGTGCCAGCAGTCGGATCTTCCAGGGGGCAAGTGGCTACACCTTC	CASSRIFQGASGYTF
TRBV5-8	NA	TRBJ2-7	NA	TGTGCCAGCAGGAACTTACTAAGCTCCTACGAGCAGTACTTC	CASRNLLSSYEQYF
TRBV29-1	NA	TRBJ2-7	TRBD2	TGCAGCGTTGAAGATTTGACTAGCGGGAACTACGAGCAGTACTTC	CSVEDLTSGNYEQYF
TRBV9	NA	TRBJ1-2	NA	TGTGCCAGCAGAAGTAGCGCCGAGGGGTCTGGCTACACCTTC	CASRSSAEGSGYTF
TRBV5-5	once	TRBJ1-5	NA	TGTGCCAGCAGCTCATTTGAGGGTCAGCCCCAGCATTTT	CASSSFEGQPQHF
TRBV4-3	NA	TRBJ2-3	NA	TGCGCCAGCAGCCAAGATAAAACTACTACAGATACGCAGTATTTT	CASSQDKTTTDTQYF